Below are 31 T cell receptor beta chains sequenced from a single sample in a study of shared clonotypes between healthy human individuals. The assay was immunoSEQ multiplex PCR, and TCRdb's table has in-frame clones only and misses some. Altogether some 2.1 million clones are present, 85% to 95% being singletons, with the ten largest covering 0.1% to 0.15%. Sequencing was performed on naive CD4+ T cells sorted from blood. Subset denoted: CD45RA+ positively selected. These receptors were obtained from a man younger than 30 in good health.

The chain carries TRBV29-1 and TRBJ2-3; D perhaps matches TRBD1 (7 bases). From germline, CDR1 is SQVTM and CDR2 ANQGSEA. V lost 6 bases to trimming and J lost 3 bases, with 19 bases between them. The CDR3 spans 15 residues. CDR3 amino acids: CSVTRQGRGTDTQYF. The CDR3 DNA is TGCAGCGTGACCCGACAGGGACGGGGGACAGATACGCAGTATTTT.

The chain carries TRBV4-3 and TRBJ2-5; maybe TRBD1 (5 bases). This CDR3 spans 15 amino acids. Germline CDR1 reads LGHNA; CDR2 reads YSLEER. The ends were cut back, 2 bases at V and 2 bases at J, with 12 bases in the middle. CDR3 amino acids: CASSQRMGQQETQYF. As DNA, the CDR3 is TGCGCCAGCAGCCAAAGAATGGGGCAACAAGAGACCCAGTACTTC.

This clone has just one count. The chain employs TRBV27 and TRBJ2-7, with TRBD1 as a possible D gene (6 bases). Germline CDR1 reads MNHEY; CDR2 reads SMNVEV (reference sequence). Trimming took off 2 bases at V and 9 bases at J, with 14 bases between the two ends. CDR3 length: 13 residues. The CDR3 region has the DNA TGTGCCAGCAGTTTAAACAGGGTGTCGGTGCAGTACTTC. This sequence encodes CASSLNRVSVQYF.

The chain links TRBV6-1 to TRBJ1-5, with a tentative D call TRBD1 (6 bases). This CDR3 has 19 residues. Germline CDR1 and CDR2: MNHNS and SASEGT. V lost 4 bases to trimming and J lost 0 bases, with 22 bases between them. Here the CDR3 reads CASSVSTGRGSYSNQPQHF. The CDR3 DNA reads as TGTGCCAGCAGTGTTTCGACAGGCCGGGGGTCTTATAGCAATCAGCCCCAGCATTTT.

The J gene is TRBJ2-2, the V gene TRBV6-6; TRBD1 agrees at 9 bases. Unmatched junction bases numbered 6, after V lost 4 bases and J lost 6 bases. Per germline, CDR1 MNHNY and CDR2 SVGAGI (reference sequence). The CDR3 has 15 residues. The CDR3 DNA sequence: TGTGCCAGCAGTTCAACAGGGGGCACAGCCGGGGAGCTGTTTTTT. Its translation: CASSSTGGTAGELFF.

Remarks on this clone: Other DNA sequences in the same sample also yield this CDR3. This chain connects TRBV5-1 to TRBJ2-7; no reliable D call. Germline CDR1 reads SGHRS; CDR2 reads YFSETQ. V was clipped by 0 bases and J by 2 bases, with 9 bases between them. CDR3 length: 14 amino acids. In DNA form, the CDR3 reads TGCGCCAGCAGCTTGGGTCCGGCCACCTACGAGCAGTACTTC. Encoded protein: CASSLGPATYEQYF. The entire variable domain, with the rest obtained from reference TRBV5-1 and TRBJ2-7, is as follows: KAGVTQTPRYLIKTRGQQVTLSCSPISGHRSVSWYQQTPGQGLQFLFEYFSETQRNKGNFPGRFSGRQFSNSRSEMNVSTLELGDSALYLCASSLGPATYEQYFGPGTRLTVT.

With respect to this clone: This specimen includes other DNA sequences encoding the same CDR3. The chain combines TRBV20-1 with TRBJ2-3; D remains unclear. There are 10 residues in the CDR3. CDR1 is DFQATT, CDR2 SNEGSKA, per germline (reference sequence). V was clipped by 5 bases and J by 3 bases, with 3 bases between them. CDR3 coding DNA: TGCAGTGCTCAAACAGATACGCAGTATTTT. Protein product: CSAQTDTQYF.

J is TRBJ1-1 and V is TRBV10-3; tentative D call: TRBD1 (6 bases). The germline V gene has CDR1 ENHRY and CDR2 SYGVKD. V gave up 8 bases and J gave up 0 bases, with 10 bases separating them. This CDR3 is built from 13 residues. Here the CDR3 DNA reads TGTGCCATCGGCGGGGGCATGAACACTGAAGCTTTCTTT. As protein: CAIGGGMNTEAFF.

The chain carries TRBV15 and TRBJ2-4; possibly TRBD1 for D (5 bases). Germline lookup yields CDR1 LNHNV and CDR2 YYDKDF (reference sequence). CDR3 length: 17 amino acids. V was trimmed by 0 bases and J by 3 bases, leaving 15 bases between them. The CDR3 loop is CATSREEQVYLKNIQYF. In DNA form, the CDR3 reads TGTGCCACCAGCAGAGAGGAACAGGTTTATCTCAAAAACATTCAGTACTTC.

The V and J genes are TRBV19 and TRBJ2-7; 9 nucleotides align to TRBD1. Germline loops: CDR1 LNHDA, CDR2 SQIVND (reference sequence). This CDR3 contains 16 residues. J lost 3 bases, V lost 5 bases, and 11 bases had no gene match. The DNA for the CDR3 is TGTGCCAGTAGTGTTACACCGGACAGGGGTAACTACGAGCAGTACTTC. It encodes CASSVTPDRGNYEQYF.

The chain recombines TRBV9 with TRBJ1-6, with D possibly matching TRBD1 (6 bases). Looked up from germline, CDR1 is SGDLS and CDR2 is YYNGEE. The CDR3 contains 13 residues. V lost 9 bases to trimming and J lost 6 bases, with 13 bases between them. DNA of the CDR3: TGTGCCACCCCAGGGGATAGTAATTCACCCCTCCACTTT. Translating it yields CATPGDSNSPLHF.

The J gene is TRBJ2-3, the V gene TRBV2; TRBD2 matches 10 bases. The V gene end was trimmed by 5 bases and the J gene end by 4 bases; junction bases not matched to a gene: 9. CDR1 and CDR2 from the germline V gene are SNHLY and FYNNEI. The CDR3 is made up of 16 amino acids. The CDR3 reads CASSILAGGFADTQYF. The CDR3 DNA sequence: TGTGCCAGCAGTATCTTAGCGGGAGGCTTCGCAGATACGCAGTATTTT.

CDR3: CASSQLLAPGASSRTEAFF. CDR3 DNA: TGCGCCAGCAGCCAACTCTTAGCCCCGGGGGCTTCTTCGAGGACTGAAGCTTTCTTT. The V call is TRBV4-1, the J call TRBJ1-1, with a weak D call TRBD1 (6 bases). Per germline, CDR1 MGHRA and CDR2 YSYEKL. V was clipped by 2 bases and J by 5 bases, with 27 bases between them. This CDR3 comprises 19 residues.

This chain uses TRBV5-4 with TRBJ2-5; D remains unclear. Germline V CDR1 and CDR2: SGHNT, YYREEE (reference sequence). The CDR3 has 15 residues. Trimming took off 0 bases at V and 5 bases at J, with 14 bases between the two ends. The CDR3 nucleotides are TGTGCCAGCAGCTTGGGTGTGGGGATAAAGGAGACCCAGTACTTC. This codes for CASSLGVGIKETQYF.

The chain joins TRBV6-4 to TRBJ2-6; the match to TRBD1 covers 7 bases. This CDR3 spans 18 amino acids. V was clipped by 5 bases and J by 2 bases; unmatched bases: 12. The germline gives CDR1 MRHNA, CDR2 SNTAGT. CDR3 residues: CASSLRPLGGPGANVLTF. CDR3 bases: TGTGCCAGCAGTTTAAGACCCCTAGGGGGCCCTGGGGCCAACGTCCTGACTTTC.

This chain uses TRBV7-2 with TRBJ1-5; 7 positions agree with TRBD1. Unmatched junction bases numbered 7, after V lost 5 bases and J lost 3 bases. The CDR3 covers 15 residues. Per the germline V gene, CDR1 is SGHTA and CDR2 is FQGNSA. The CDR3 reads CASSKGTEVNQPQHF. In DNA, the CDR3 is TGTGCCAGCAGCAAGGGGACAGAGGTCAATCAGCCCCAGCATTTT.

The rearrangement uses TRBV2 and TRBJ2-3; no clear D. The CDR3 sequence is 13 residues long. The V gene lost 4 bases and the J gene lost 6 bases, with 11 bases spanning the gap. The V gene's germline CDR1 is SNHLY and CDR2 FYNNEI. The CDR3 sequence is CASSGASYDTQYF. CDR3 in DNA: TGTGCCAGCAGTGGTGCCTCATACGATACGCAGTATTTT.

The V gene is TRBV28, the J gene TRBJ1-2, with TRBD1 matching over 7 bases. The CDR3 covers 13 residues. CDR1 and CDR2 (germline): MDHEN, SYDVKM. J lost 4 bases, V lost 8 bases, and 7 bases had no gene match. The CDR3 loop reads CASSTGLTYGYTF. The DNA of the CDR3 is TGTGCCAGCTCGACAGGGCTTACCTATGGCTACACCTTC.

This chain joins TRBV6-1 and TRBJ1-6; possible D gene TRBD1, 5 bases. Trimming shortened V by 11 bases and J by 7 bases, and 15 bases separated the two germline ends. This CDR3 comprises 13 residues. Per the germline V gene, CDR1 is MNHNS and CDR2 is SASEGT. DNA for the CDR3: TGTGCCGGAGGGGTATCAGGGAATTCACCCCTCCACTTT. It encodes CAGGVSGNSPLHF.

This clone was observed once. The rearrangement joins TRBV6-1 to TRBJ2-5; 8 nucleotides line up with TRBD1. The CDR3 runs to 14 residues. The V gene's germline CDR1 is MNHNS and CDR2 SASEGT. Losses at the gene ends were 7 bases for V and 5 bases for J; bases not matched to a gene: 9. The CDR3 DNA reads TGTGCCAGCACCAAAGACAGGGACAGGGAGACCCAGTACTTC. Its protein is CASTKDRDRETQYF.

This rearrangement joins TRBV30 to TRBJ2-5, with 11 bases that match TRBD1. Germline lookup yields CDR1 GTSNPN and CDR2 SVGIG (reference sequence). This CDR3 region has 16 residues. The ends lost 6 bases at V and 5 bases at J; junction bases unmatched: 14. The CDR3 loop is CACLLSGQGVVETQYF. The CDR3 nucleotides are TGTGCCTGCCTCCTCTCGGGACAGGGGGTGGTGGAGACCCAGTACTTC.

The chain has TRBV7-2 and TRBJ2-7; 7 bases are shared with TRBD2. CDR3 length: 16 residues. CDR1 SGHTA and CDR2 FQGNSA come from the germline V gene. The V segment lost 6 bases and the J segment 2 bases; nucleotides outside the gene matches: 13. CDR3 bases: TGTGCCAGCAGTTATCAACTAGCGATTGCCCCCTACGAGCAGTACTTC. Translated: CASSYQLAIAPYEQYF.

The J gene is TRBJ1-3, the V gene TRBV5-6; a weak D match, TRBD1 (5 bases). The V gene's germline CDR1 is SGHDT and CDR2 YYEEEE. The germline V and J ends were trimmed by 5 bases and 0 bases, with 9 bases remaining between them. The CDR3 is made up of 14 amino acids. CDR3: CASRRGVSGNTIYF. The CDR3 DNA reads TGTGCCAGCAGGAGAGGGGTCTCTGGAAACACCATATATTTT.

The genes are TRBV6-6 and TRBJ1-4; D is undetermined. V was trimmed by 2 bases and J by 7 bases, leaving 8 bases between them. The V gene's germline CDR1 is MNHNY and CDR2 SVGAGI (reference sequence). The length of the CDR3 is 13 residues. The CDR3 spells CASSYRQPEKLFF. The CDR3 coding sequence is TGTGCCAGCAGTTACCGTCAGCCTGAAAAACTGTTTTTT.

Worth noting for this clone: Other DNA sequences in this sample translate to the same CDR3. The V and J genes are TRBV30 and TRBJ2-5, with D possibly TRBD2 on 5 matching bases. V lost 2 bases and J 2 bases, leaving 9 bases between the germline ends. The germline CDR1 and CDR2 sequences are GTSNPN and SVGIG (reference sequence). The CDR3 sequence is 13 residues long. The CDR3 here is CAWSRGLQETQYF. The DNA for the CDR3 is TGTGCCTGGAGTCGAGGGCTACAAGAGACCCAGTACTTC.

V gene TRBV18 combines with J gene TRBJ1-5; a possible D gene is TRBD1 (5 bases). Germline CDR1 is KGHSH and CDR2 is LQKENI. Between the trimmed V and J ends, which lost 2 bases and 2 bases, there was a span of 13 bases. The CDR3 consists of 16 residues. The CDR3 loop is CASSPNPATGNQPQHF. Here the CDR3 DNA reads TGTGCCAGCTCACCAAACCCGGCGACAGGCAATCAGCCCCAGCATTTT. The variable domain in full, with the rest retrieved from reference TRBV18 and TRBJ1-5, is NAGVMQNPRHLVRRRGQEARLRCSPMKGHSHVYWYRQLPEEGLKFMVYLQKENIIDESGMPKERFSAEFPKEGPSILRIQQVVRGDSAAYFCASSPNPATGNQPQHFGDGTRLSIL.

V usage is TRBV6-1 and J usage is TRBJ1-2; D perhaps matches TRBD1 (5 bases). V was trimmed by 4 bases and J by 4 bases, leaving 16 bases between them. Germline V gene data show CDR1 as MNHNS and CDR2 as SASEGT. This CDR3 contains 15 residues. CDR3 in DNA: TGTGCCAGCAGTGTTGACCGGGGGACCTCCTATGGCTACACCTTC. This sequence encodes CASSVDRGTSYGYTF.

As concerns this clone: The same CDR3 arises from other DNA sequences in this sample as well. CDR3: CASSLESSYNSPLHF. The CDR3 bases are TGCGCCAGCAGCTTGGAGAGCTCCTATAATTCACCCCTCCACTTT. The gene calls are TRBV5-1 and TRBJ1-6; D gene ambiguous. Between the trimmed V and J ends, which lost 0 bases and 0 bases, there was a span of 4 bases. Germline loops: CDR1 SGHRS, CDR2 YFSETQ. The CDR3 contains 15 residues.

The V call is TRBV14, the J call TRBJ2-7; D gene ambiguous. The CDR3 has 13 residues. V was trimmed by 4 bases and J by 4 bases, leaving 11 bases between them. Germline CDR1 is SGHDN and CDR2 is FVKESK. For the CDR3, the DNA is TGTGCCAGCAGCCTAAGCCAATTATACGAGCAGTACTTC. It translates to CASSLSQLYEQYF.

Comments on this clone: The sample carries other DNA sequences with the same CDR3. CDR3 region: CASSQEGGAGETQYF. Here the CDR3 DNA reads TGCGCCAGCAGCCAAGAAGGGGGCGCAGGGGAGACCCAGTACTTC. The V and J genes are TRBV4-3 and TRBJ2-5, with 7 nucleotides matching TRBD1. From germline, CDR1 is LGHNA and CDR2 YSLEER. With V trimmed by 0 bases and J by 5 bases, 6 bases remained unmatched. The CDR3 runs 15 residues.

This clone was seen only once. The chain employs TRBV10-1 and TRBJ1-1; tentative D call: TRBD1 (5 bases). Trimming took 0 bases from V and 10 from J, leaving 12 bases between them. Germline CDR1 is WNHNN and CDR2 is SYGVQD (reference sequence). The CDR3 covers 13 residues. CDR3 sequence: CASSESGTFRAFF. The DNA for the CDR3 is TGCGCCAGCAGTGAGTCGGGGACCTTTAGAGCTTTCTTT.